This T cell receptor (beta chain) was observed in a study of blood T cell repertoires in COVID-19. Study summary: The cDNA or gDNA used as material had been derived from T cells, B-cell-depleted T cells, or PBMCs.

Here immunoSEQ multiplex PCR was the method, and the copy in TCRdb shows in-frame clones only, minus some. The profile shows over 80,000 clones, approximately 86% of them singletons. CDR1 and CDR2 (germline): LGHNA, YNFKEQ. The J segment lost 3 bases and the V segment lost 10 bases, leaving 8 bases of the junction unmatched. The CDR3 has 13 residues. Sequencing was performed on peripheral blood. The rearrangement joins TRBV4-2 to TRBJ2-7, with TRBD2 matching over 8 bases. This sequence was found in a man in his forties or fifties with acute or convalescent COVID-19. The DNA of the CDR3 is TGTGCCACCGGGCGAGCGGGAGACTACGAGCAGTACTTC. As protein: CATGRAGDYEQYF.